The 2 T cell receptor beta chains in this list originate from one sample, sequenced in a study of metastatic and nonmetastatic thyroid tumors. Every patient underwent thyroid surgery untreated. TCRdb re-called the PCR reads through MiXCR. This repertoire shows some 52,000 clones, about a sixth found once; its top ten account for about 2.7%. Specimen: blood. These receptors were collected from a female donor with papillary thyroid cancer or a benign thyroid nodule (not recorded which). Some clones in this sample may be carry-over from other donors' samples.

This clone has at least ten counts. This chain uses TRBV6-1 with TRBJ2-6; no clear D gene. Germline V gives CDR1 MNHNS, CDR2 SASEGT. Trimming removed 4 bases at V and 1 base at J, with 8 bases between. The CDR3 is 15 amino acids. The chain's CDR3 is CASSVTESGANVLTF. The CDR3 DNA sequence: TGTGCCAGCAGTGTTACAGAGTCTGGGGCCAACGTCCTGACTTTC.

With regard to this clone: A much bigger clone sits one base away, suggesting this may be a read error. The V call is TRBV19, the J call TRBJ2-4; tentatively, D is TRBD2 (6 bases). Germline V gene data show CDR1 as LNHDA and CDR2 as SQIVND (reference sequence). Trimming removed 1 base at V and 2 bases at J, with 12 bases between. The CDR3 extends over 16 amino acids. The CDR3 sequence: CASSIVLAGSKNIQYF. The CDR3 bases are TGTGCCAGTAGTATAGTGTTGGCGGGATCCAAAAACATTCAGTACTTC. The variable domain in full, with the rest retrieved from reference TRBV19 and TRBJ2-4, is DGGITQSPKYLFRKEGQNVTLSCEQNLNHDAMYWYRQDPGQGLRLIYYSQIVNDFQKGDIAEGYSVSREKKESFPLTVTSAQKNPTAFYLCASSIVLAGSKNIQYFGAGTRLSVL.